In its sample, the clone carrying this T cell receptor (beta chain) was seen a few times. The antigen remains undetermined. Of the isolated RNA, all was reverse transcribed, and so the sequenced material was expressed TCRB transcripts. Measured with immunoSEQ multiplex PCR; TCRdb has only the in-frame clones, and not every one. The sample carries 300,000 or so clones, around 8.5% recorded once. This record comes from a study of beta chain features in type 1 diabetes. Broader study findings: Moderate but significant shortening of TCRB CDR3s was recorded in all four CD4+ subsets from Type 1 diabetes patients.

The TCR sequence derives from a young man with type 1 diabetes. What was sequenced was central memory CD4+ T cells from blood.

CDR3 sequence reads: CASSYFQGQTQYF. In DNA, the CDR3 is TGTGCCAGCAGTTACTTCCAGGGACAGACCCAGTACTTC. The gene calls are TRBV6-6 and TRBJ2-5, with D perhaps given as TRBD1 or TRBD2 (5 bases each). Germline assignment: CDR1 MNHNY and CDR2 SVGAGI (reference sequence). V was cut by 1 base and J by 6 bases, with 9 bases left in between. CDR3 length: 13 residues.